This is a list of T cell receptor beta chains from one sample in a study of blood T cell repertoires in COVID-19. The protocol was immunoSEQ multiplex PCR, while the TCRdb copy is restricted to in-frame clones and leaves out a portion. The table has tens of thousands of clones, over 70% seen once. Sequenced sample: peripheral blood. Receptors were obtained from a human donor in a cohort sampled during active COVID-19. Both conserved end residues are part of each CDR3. D genes are given only for firm matches. Not every row has a clone size; where given, it reads once, few, many or a size class.

J: TRBJ2-5
size: few
V: TRBV5-6
D: TRBD1
CDR3: CASSLPTGQETQYF
DNA: TGTGCCAGCAGCCTTCCGACAGGGCAAGAGACCCAGTACTTC

J: TRBJ1-3
size: NA
V: TRBV25-1
D: NA
CDR3: CASSDRFAGNTIYF
DNA: TGTGCCAGCAGTGACAGGTTCGCTGGAAACACCATATATTTT

J: TRBJ2-7
size: NA
V: TRBV27
D: NA
CDR3: CASSPFRGGAPYEQYF
DNA: TGTGCCAGCAGTCCCTTCCGGGGCGGGGCACCCTACGAGCAGTACTTC

J: TRBJ2-7
size: NA
V: TRBV18
D: TRBD2
CDR3: CASSAPGALAGRLEQYF
DNA: TGTGCCAGCTCAGCCCCGGGGGCACTAGCGGGACGCCTGGAGCAGTACTTC

J: TRBJ2-5
size: NA
V: TRBV28
D: NA
CDR3: CASSFGATQYF
DNA: TGTGCCAGCAGTTTCGGAGCGACCCAGTACTTC

J: TRBJ1-1
size: NA
V: TRBV28
D: NA
CDR3: CASQGRTEAFF
DNA: TGTGCCAGCCAGGGTCGCACTGAAGCTTTCTTT

J: TRBJ2-4
size: NA
V: TRBV4-1
D: NA
CDR3: CASSRDSLNIQYF
DNA: TGCGCCAGCAGCCGTGACAGCTTAAACATTCAGTACTTC

J: TRBJ2-5
size: NA
V: TRBV28
D: TRBD2
CDR3: CASSLSRTSGKRRQETQYF
DNA: TGTGCCAGCAGTTTATCCAGGACTAGCGGGAAAAGGAGGCAAGAGACCCAGTACTTC

J: TRBJ2-4
size: NA
V: TRBV7-6
D: TRBD2
CDR3: CASSPRLAGDGNIQYF
DNA: TGTGCCAGCAGTCCACGACTAGCGGGAGACGGGAACATTCAGTACTTC

J: TRBJ2-7
size: NA
V: TRBV20-1
D: NA
CDR3: CSARNTYEQYF
DNA: TGCAGTGCTAGAAACACGTACGAGCAGTACTTC

J: TRBJ2-6
size: NA
V: TRBV2
D: NA
CDR3: CASSTRTAVSGANVLTF
DNA: TGTGCCAGTTCGACCAGGACAGCAGTCTCTGGGGCCAACGTCCTGACTTTC

J: TRBJ2-1
size: once
V: TRBV28
D: NA
CDR3: CASSPPSGSQFF
DNA: TGTGCCAGCAGTCCTCCTTCAGGTTCACAGTTCTTC

J: TRBJ2-7
size: many
V: TRBV28
D: TRBD2
CDR3: CASSPTGGGRTYEQYF
DNA: TGTGCCAGCAGCCCCACCGGGGGAGGGAGAACCTACGAGCAGTACTTC

J: TRBJ2-3
size: NA
V: TRBV5-1
D: NA
CDR3: CASSLGLGGGVGDTQYF
DNA: TGCGCCAGCAGCTTGGGTCTCGGTGGCGGAGTCGGAGATACGCAGTATTTT

J: TRBJ2-7
size: few
V: TRBV19
D: NA
CDR3: CATGTPPYYEQYF
DNA: TGTGCCACCGGGACACCGCCCTACTACGAGCAGTACTTC

J: TRBJ1-5
size: NA
V: TRBV28
D: TRBD1
CDR3: CASSWDRGGNQPQHF
DNA: TGTGCCAGCAGTTGGGACAGGGGGGGCAATCAGCCCCAGCATTTT

J: TRBJ2-7
size: NA
V: TRBV6-1
D: NA
CDR3: CASSEVEYEQYF
DNA: TGTGCCAGCAGTGAAGTTGAGTACGAGCAGTACTTC

J: TRBJ1-6
size: NA
V: TRBV28
D: NA
CDR3: CASSTGFNSPLHF
DNA: TGTGCCAGCAGTACAGGGTTCAATTCACCCCTCCACTTT

J: TRBJ2-7
size: NA
V: TRBV5-4
D: TRBD2
CDR3: CASSPGASSGRVYEQYF
DNA: TGTGCCAGCAGCCCCGGGGCCTCCAGCGGGAGGGTCTACGAGCAGTACTTC

J: TRBJ1-2
size: once
V: TRBV6-5
D: NA
CDR3: CASSYSGEANYGYTF
DNA: TGTGCCAGCAGTTACTCAGGGGAAGCTAACTATGGCTACACCTTC

J: TRBJ2-1
size: NA
V: TRBV18
D: TRBD2
CDR3: CASSPRTSGRSVEQFF
DNA: TGTGCCAGCTCACCCCGGACTAGCGGGAGGTCTGTTGAGCAGTTCTTC

J: TRBJ2-1
size: NA
V: TRBV18
D: TRBD2
CDR3: CASSYTAGGPDWDEQFF
DNA: TGTGCCAGCTCATATACAGCGGGAGGCCCTGATTGGGATGAGCAGTTCTTC

J: TRBJ2-1
size: NA
V: TRBV7-2
D: NA
CDR3: CASTPGGGRDSEQFF
DNA: TGTGCCAGCACCCCTGGAGGGGGGAGGGATAGTGAGCAGTTCTTC

J: TRBJ2-3
size: NA
V: TRBV5-1
D: TRBD2
CDR3: CASSSGSGEGSDTQYF
DNA: TGCGCCAGCAGCTCCGGTAGCGGGGAGGGTTCAGATACGCAGTATTTT

J: TRBJ2-1
size: NA
V: TRBV7-9
D: TRBD2
CDR3: CASSPGTSGRGYNEQFF
DNA: TGTGCCAGCAGCCCTGGGACTAGCGGGAGAGGGTACAATGAGCAGTTCTTC

J: TRBJ2-7
size: NA
V: TRBV28
D: TRBD1
CDR3: CAGSHAPAWTGISYEQYF
DNA: TGTGCCGGCAGTCACGCCCCGGCCTGGACAGGGATCTCCTACGAGCAGTACTTC

J: TRBJ1-1
size: NA
V: TRBV5-1
D: NA
CDR3: CASSLDNRVWGTEAFF
DNA: TGCGCCAGCAGCTTGGATAACAGGGTGTGGGGCACTGAAGCTTTCTTT